Shown below are 6 T cell receptor beta chains from a single sample sequenced in a study of cytomegalovirus exposure and HLA in healthy donors. PCR amplification relied on 60 Vbeta primers (plus 13 Jbeta primers). Sequencing used immunoSEQ multiplex PCR; TCRdb keeps in-frame clones, though not all of them. The sample carries 55,000 to 75,000 clones, under 80% recorded once. Input material: PBMCs. These receptors all stem from a young man in good health and CMV-seropositive.

This clone has a single count. The J gene is TRBJ2-1, the V gene TRBV29-1, with 7 bases identical to TRBD1. Germline CDR1 reads SQVTM; CDR2 reads ANQGSEA. This CDR3 contains 14 residues. V was clipped by 5 bases and J by 2 bases; unmatched bases: 6. This CDR3 reads CSVKGQLAYNEQFF. The CDR3 region has the DNA TGCAGCGTTAAGGGACAGTTAGCCTACAATGAGCAGTTCTTC.

V gene TRBV10-3 combines with J gene TRBJ2-3; 9 nucleotides align to TRBD1. Germline-derived CDR1 and CDR2 are ENHRY and SYGVKD. The CDR3 loop spans 16 amino acids. V was pared by 3 bases and J by 3 bases, with 7 bases of the junction left unmatched. The CDR3 DNA sequence: TGTGCCATCAGTGATTCGACAGGGGGGTGGACAGATACGCAGTATTTT. It yields the protein CAISDSTGGWTDTQYF.

This chain links TRBV5-1 with TRBJ1-1; 12 bases match TRBD1. The V segment lost 2 bases and the J segment 5 bases; nucleotides outside the gene matches: 13. The CDR3 consists of 18 residues. CDR1 and CDR2 from the germline V gene are SGHRS and YFSETQ. CDR3 nucleotide sequence: TGCGCCAGCAGCTTTTCAGGTGCCGGGACAGGGGGCGTGACTGAAGCTTTCTTT. Amino acids: CASSFSGAGTGGVTEAFF.

The V and J genes are TRBV29-1 and TRBJ2-3; 9 bases are a match to TRBD2. The CDR3 consists of 13 residues. J gave up 2 bases and V 4 bases, and 1 base lay outside the gene matches. CDR1 is SQVTM, CDR2 ANQGSEA, per germline. The CDR3 nucleotides read TGCAGCGTTGGACTAGCGGACACAGATACGCAGTATTTT. The encoded protein is CSVGLADTDTQYF.

The V call is TRBV9, the J call TRBJ1-1; 7 bases fit TRBD1. V lost 4 bases to trimming and J lost 1 base; unmatched junction nucleotides: 7. Germline V lookup: CDR1 SGDLS, CDR2 YYNGEE. CDR3 length equals 15 residues. The CDR3, as DNA: TGTGCCAGCAGCCCCTGGACAGGTGAGAACACTGAAGCTTTCTTT. This sequence encodes CASSPWTGENTEAFF.

The rearrangement uses TRBV5-1 and TRBJ2-2; 8 bases agree with TRBD1. This CDR3 is 14 amino acids long. J was trimmed by 5 bases and V by 0 bases; bases with no gene match: 0. Germline V CDR1 and CDR2: SGHRS, YFSETQ. This CDR3 reads CASSLGTGTGELFF. The CDR3 region has the DNA TGCGCCAGCAGCTTGGGGACAGGGACCGGGGAGCTGTTTTTT.